These T cell receptor beta chains were read from a single sample in a study of T cell responses to AZD1222 COVID-19 vaccine. Here immunoSEQ multiplex PCR was the method, and the copy in TCRdb shows in-frame clones only, minus some. The repertoire holds 150,000 to 200,000 clones, about 89% seen once, with approximately 2% in the top ten. This sample comprised peripheral blood, obtained on day 0 of AZD1222 vaccination. The receptors here all came from an adult in good health. The CDR3 runs from the conserved cysteine through the conserved F or W. Fields, in order: D gene, clone size, V gene, J gene, CDR3 protein, CDR3 DNA. A D gene is named only where the DNA matches it firmly. Where a row states a size, it is once, few, many or the class of an expanded clone; other rows omit it.

-	-	TRBV12-1	TRBJ2-5	CASSFPRTGRETQYF	TGTGCCAGCAGCTTTCCGAGGACAGGGAGAGAGACCCAGTACTTC
TRBD2	few	TRBV6-2/TRBV6-3	TRBJ2-7	CASSYSTSAYEQYF	TGTGCCAGCAGTTACTCGACTAGCGCCTACGAGCAGTACTTC
-	-	TRBV28	TRBJ2-6	CASSLWGPGGISGANVLTF	TGTGCCAGCAGTTTATGGGGGCCCGGCGGGATCTCTGGGGCCAACGTCCTGACTTTC
TRBD2	-	TRBV19	TRBJ2-3	CASTRTSGVMGPTDTQYF	TGTGCCAGTACCCGGACTAGCGGGGTGATGGGCCCCACAGATACGCAGTATTTT
-	-	TRBV12-3/TRBV12-4	TRBJ2-7	CASGSGVYEQYF	TGTGCCAGCGGTTCTGGTGTCTACGAGCAGTACTTC
TRBD1	-	TRBV4-2	TRBJ1-2	CASSQERGQFGYTF	TGTGCCAGCAGCCAAGAAAGGGGGCAGTTTGGCTACACCTTC
-	-	TRBV7-3	TRBJ1-1	CASSSGPLNTEAFF	TGTGCCAGCAGCTCCGGGCCCTTGAACACTGAAGCTTTCTTT
-	-	TRBV19	TRBJ1-4	CASSMSASKLFF	TGTGCCAGTAGTATGTCTGCGTCTAAACTGTTTTTT
TRBD2	-	TRBV30	TRBJ2-7	CAWSPPPNVAGEYEQYF	TGTGCCTGGAGTCCTCCCCCTAATGTAGCGGGAGAATACGAGCAGTACTTC
TRBD1	-	TRBV30	TRBJ1-2	CAWSVGEGQGRTF	TGTGCCTGGAGTGTTGGAGAAGGACAGGGACGCACCTTC
-	-	TRBV12-3/TRBV12-4	TRBJ1-2	CASSPPTGLGYTF	TGTGCCAGCAGTCCCCCGACAGGATTAGGCTACACCTTC
-	-	TRBV5-4	TRBJ2-5	CAISWGGIETQYF	TGTGCCATCTCCTGGGGCGGGATAGAGACCCAGTACTTC
TRBD1	-	TRBV11-3	TRBJ1-1	CASSSRQGKVDAFF	TGTGCCAGCAGCTCTAGACAGGGGAAAGTTGATGCTTTCTTT
-	-	TRBV3-1/TRBV3-2	TRBJ1-2	CASSQVTRGRYTF	TGTGCCAGCAGCCAAGTCACGAGAGGGAGGTACACCTTC
-	-	TRBV15	TRBJ2-7	CATSRSRDPSYEQYF	TGTGCCACCAGCAGAAGCCGGGACCCCTCCTACGAGCAGTACTTC
-	-	TRBV2	TRBJ1-1	CASSEALPGNTEAFF	TGTGCCAGCAGTGAAGCGCTCCCTGGGAACACTGAAGCTTTCTTT
-	-	TRBV10-3	TRBJ1-1	CAISGVGMNTEAFF	TGTGCCATCAGTGGGGTCGGGATGAACACTGAAGCTTTCTTT
TRBD1	-	TRBV19	TRBJ1-1	CASWTGSTEAFF	TGTGCCAGCTGGACAGGGAGCACTGAAGCTTTCTTT